This TCR beta chain was sequenced in a study of PD-L1 blockade in urothelial cancer. Across the study: Men with urothelial cancer arising in the bladder made up about 85% of the roughly 30 patients. The study recovered a median of about 140,000 T cells per blood sample.

The sample holds many counts of this clone. Time point defined: pretreatment peripheral blood. V shed 3 bases, J shed 6 bases, and the junction held 11 bases outside the gene matches. The germline V gene has CDR1 SGHAT and CDR2 FQNNGV. The CDR3 sequence is 16 residues long. Profiling relied on immunoSEQ multiplex PCR, and the TCRdb table lists in-frame clones only, not all of them. The repertoire holds approximately 48,000 clones, with around nine tenths as singletons. J is TRBJ2-3 and V is TRBV11-2; 8 bases map to TRBD2. The sequencing used PBMCs, collected around atezolizumab (anti-PD-L1) treatment. The sequence derives from a woman between 55 and 75 years old with urothelial cancer. The CDR3 loop is CASSFIAGPGWDTQYF. The CDR3 nucleotides read TGTGCCAGCAGCTTCATAGCGGGGCCTGGTTGGGATACGCAGTATTTT.